These T cell receptor beta chains were read from a single sample in a study of T cells in Graves' hyperthyroidism and ophthalmopathy. MiXCR, applied by TCRdb to the multiplex PCR reads, yields one record per CDR3 protein. The data contain about 680,000 distinct CDR3 sequences, roughly a third of them singletons. Sequencing input: blood. The origin of the receptors is a woman aged 40 to 50 with Graves' hyperthyroidism. Both conserved end residues are part of each CDR3. D genes are given only for firm matches.

J,V,D,CDR3
TRBJ2-7,TRBV20-1,TRBD1,CSATGQRLYYEQYF
TRBJ1-1,TRBV29-1,-,CSVVGRKIEAFF
TRBJ2-5,TRBV7-3,TRBD1,CASSLGQGEQTQYF
TRBJ2-5,TRBV7-9,TRBD1,CASSRRVRTGAGETQYF
TRBJ2-3,TRBV7-2,TRBD2,CASSPGGLPDTQYF
TRBJ1-1,TRBV6-6,-,CASSEGRGAFF
TRBJ1-1,TRBV12-3/TRBV12-4,-,CASSLTGIGNTEAFF
TRBJ1-5,TRBV7-2,-,CASSPLDQPQHF
TRBJ2-5,TRBV11-2,TRBD1,CASSQHRGQPQYF
TRBJ1-5,TRBV9,-,CASSDSAGENGNQPQHF
TRBJ1-2,TRBV15,-,CATSRERGHPNGYTF
TRBJ2-5,TRBV7-2,TRBD1,CASSRPGQGETQYF
TRBJ1-2,TRBV10-3,-,CAISDREIHDYGYTF
TRBJ1-1,TRBV2,TRBD1,CASSEQGQGGTEAFF
TRBJ2-6,TRBV12-3/TRBV12-4,-,CASTPEGRGANVLTF
TRBJ1-1,TRBV19,-,CASSITENTEAFF
TRBJ1-5,TRBV15,-,CATSTQGAQLPQHF
TRBJ1-1,TRBV29-1,-,CSVRGEFAFF
TRBJ2-7,TRBV15,-,CATSRDLSTVRHYEQYF
TRBJ1-2,TRBV20-1,-,CSARDGRQEAVFLNYGYTF
TRBJ1-1,TRBV30,-,CAWRTDGERAFF
TRBJ2-3,TRBV5-6,-,CTSSVGLGTDTQYF
TRBJ1-5,TRBV2,-,CASSEVGGGGNQPQHF
TRBJ1-1,TRBV12-3/TRBV12-4,-,CASSLPGPDTEAFF
TRBJ2-5,TRBV2,TRBD2,CASSFTGGWETQYF
TRBJ2-7,TRBV5-1,-,CASKIGGYEQYF
TRBJ1-1,TRBV7-9,-,CASSTTVSTEAFF
TRBJ2-7,TRBV2,-,CASSGQGWTYEQYF
TRBJ1-1,TRBV29-1,-,CSVPSDLNTEAFF
TRBJ1-4,TRBV7-9,TRBD1,CASSSGQGNEKLFF
TRBJ1-5,TRBV10-3,-,CAIRDSGVSNQPQHF
TRBJ1-1,TRBV5-1,TRBD1,CASSLQGDPEAFF
TRBJ1-5,TRBV6-4,-,CASSEIYSNQPQHF
TRBJ2-6,TRBV6-5,-,CASSRTKGSGANVLTF
TRBJ2-5,TRBV13,TRBD2,CASSLGYSGGPKETQYF
TRBJ2-5,TRBV7-9,TRBD1,CASSLGKDRGQETQYF
TRBJ1-2,TRBV29-1,-,CSVERHNYGYTF
TRBJ1-6,TRBV7-8,-,CASRGGRARYSPLHF
TRBJ1-2,TRBV7-9,TRBD1,CASSDAQGGRVGYTF
TRBJ2-5,TRBV15,TRBD1,CATSLQAGTGAQYF
TRBJ2-7,TRBV11-1,-,CARDPIGFEQYF
TRBJ2-2,TRBV25-1,TRBD1,CASSAGQGAYTGELFF
TRBJ1-2,TRBV12-3/TRBV12-4,-,CASSPWDRQGYTF
TRBJ2-5,TRBV10-3,TRBD2,CAIRGTSDRQETQYF
TRBJ2-5,TRBV14,TRBD2,CASSIMGLAGKETQYF
TRBJ2-3,TRBV25-1,TRBD2,CASSDSAGGPVDTQYF
TRBJ2-6,TRBV10-3,-,CAILGASSPFGVLGANVLTF